This paragraph covers one T cell receptor (beta chain) sequence. The CDR3 runs 16 residues. Per the germline V gene, CDR1 is SEHNR and CDR2 is FQNEAQ (reference sequence). Trimming left V 2 bases short and J 3 bases short, with 14 bases between. The data originate from a study of blood T cell repertoires in COVID-19. Turning to the study itself: Donors in the United States, Italy and Spain gave samples during acute or convalescent COVID-19. The cDNA or gDNA used as material had been derived from T cells, B-cell-depleted T cells, or PBMCs.

Authors' processing steps: Amplifying reference gene primers gave estimates of nucleated cell counts. Sequencing was performed with immunoSEQ multiplex PCR; in TCRdb, only in-frame clones are kept and a portion is missing. D and trimming come from the DNA, and the V and J calls and clone size come from that table. The data show 70,000 or so clones, 87% seen once. The sequenced sample consisted of peripheral blood. V is TRBV7-9 and J is TRBJ2-1; no reliable D call. This TCR came from a woman of 80 years or more with active or convalescent COVID-19. CDR3: CASSLSGLAYYNEQFF. The CDR3, as DNA: TGTGCCAGCAGCTTAAGTGGGCTTGCCTACTACAATGAGCAGTTCTTC.